This TCR beta chain derives from a study of CD8 T cells in ankylosing spondylitis. General observations from the study: CD8+ by phenotype, disease-linked clones were relatively rare in peripheral blood.

The germline CDR1 and CDR2 sequences are MDHEN and SYDVKM. This CDR3 contains 12 residues. Trimming removed 7 bases at V and 5 bases at J, with 8 bases between. A quantitative 5'-RACE method, one with molecular barcodes, was used to make TCR beta libraries. TCRdb re-called the 5' RACE reads through MiXCR, storing one row per CDR3 protein. The profile shows roughly 100,000 distinct CDR3 sequences, 7.5% to 9% of them singletons. This clonotype occurred many times. Its antigen is not identified. This clonotype was obtained from a male donor with ankylosing spondylitis or in good health (not recorded which). The chain recombines TRBV28 with TRBJ1-4; D gene unclear. Sequenced sample: blood, either unsorted or a sorted T cell fraction (not recorded which). The chain's CDR3 is CASMRRNEKLFF. CDR3 sequence (DNA): TGTGCCAGCATGCGGAGAAATGAAAAACTGTTTTTT.